The rows below give T cell receptor beta chains drawn from one sample of a study of cytomegalovirus exposure and HLA in healthy donors. Produced via immunoSEQ multiplex PCR; TCRdb's table is partial and in-frame only. The data contain about 140,000 clones, 70% to 85% of them seen just once; the ten biggest clones take up roughly 9.7%. Material for sequencing was PBMCs. These receptors came from a woman aged 60-75 years in good health and CMV-seropositive. Each CDR3 is given with its conserved first and last residue. The D gene is left open where the match is weak.

TRBV27 . 13 CASSPGTVYEQYF
TRBV7-2 . 16 CASSGGTAAVTDTQYF
TRBV7-7 TRBD1 15 CASSLGQGVQETQYF
TRBV9 TRBD2 15 CASSVGLAGGYEQYF
TRBV28 TRBD1 13 CASRAGTEETQYF
TRBV27 TRBD2 15 CASSLSTSGRGEQFF
TRBV13 . 14 CASSDRLSNEKLFF
TRBV13 TRBD1 15 CASSSLQGARGGYTF
TRBV27 TRBD2 14 CASTKAGGPNEQFF
TRBV19 . 13 CASQQGTKNIQYF
TRBV5-4 . 14 CASSLLARQETQYF
TRBV5-1 TRBD1 14 CASSWRTGGNEQFF
TRBV4-3 TRBD2 15 CASSQDPAGVYTQYF
TRBV19 TRBD1 16 CASNGVGTGVSNEQFF
TRBV5-4 TRBD1 14 CASSFGTAYNEQFF
TRBV15 . 14 CATSRAGGNQPQHF
TRBV6-1 TRBD1 15 CASSEAGQSHTEAFF
TRBV15 . 15 CATSRDWGRDYGYTF
TRBV19 TRBD2 17 CASSIGLAGGPGDTQYF
TRBV5-4 . 16 CASSWGLAGGTYEQYF
TRBV27 TRBD2 15 CASSSGVAGTYEQYF
TRBV10-2 . 13 CASSESIQPEQFF
TRBV29-1 . 13 CSGVFRDNETQYF
TRBV5-4 . 13 CASSFSTGYEQYF
TRBV27 . 13 CASSLSSLEEQYF
TRBV7-2 . 14 CASSLPGTNEKLFF
TRBV7-2 TRBD1 15 CASSFFGTGATEAFF
TRBV14 . 12 CASSQYSYEQYF
TRBV4-3 . 16 CASSLLGGSGANVLTF
TRBV2 TRBD1 17 CASSGDQDRGGSGELFF
TRBV7-3 TRBD2 16 CASSLYSGRGVNEQFF
TRBV7-2 TRBD1 16 CASSSRPRDSQETQYF
TRBV7-2 TRBD1 15 CASSPQGVGSYEQYF
TRBV7-9 TRBD2 16 CASSFSSGRAWDTQYF
TRBV30 TRBD2 18 CAWTGTSGRPSSSYEQYF
TRBV4-1 . 14 CASSPGRANEKLFF
TRBV10-3 . 13 CAISEGRGEKLFF
TRBV4-1 TRBD2 14 CASSQAAGSYEQYF
TRBV7-2 TRBD1 14 CASSSGTGSYEQYF
TRBV6-6 . 13 CASTLPGQETQYF
TRBV5-4 . 13 CASSSREGYGYTF
TRBV5-4 . 15 CASSETGSRGEKLFF
TRBV30 TRBD1 16 CAWSKWDRGRTGELFF
TRBV4-3 TRBD2 19 CASSRPRSVRTSPTDTQYF
TRBV6-1 TRBD2 13 CASSSGSGNEQFF
TRBV29-1 TRBD1 13 CSVEGQGADEQYF
TRBV7-3 TRBD1 17 CASSPKPTGASSYEQYF
TRBV9 . 14 CASSAGDYTGELFF
TRBV18 TRBD1 15 CASSPGGQGAWEQYF
TRBV28 . 13 CASSTTGNYGYTF
TRBV7-2 . 14 CASSLIWGHQPQHF
TRBV7-2 TRBD2 14 CASSYSSGQETQYF
TRBV4-1 . 17 CASSQRTRESSYNEQFF
TRBV30 . 16 CAWTTGAGGAQETQYF
TRBV2 . 14 CASSDAGPRDEQYF
TRBV5-1 . 13 CASSPRDGGEQYF
TRBV11-3 . 13 CASSLDFAGEQFF
TRBV11-3 . 14 CASSPRRENTEAFF
TRBV4-3 . 16 CASSQEPSVVAGELFF